A single sample is the source of the 4 T cell receptor beta chains below, sequenced in a study of blood T cell repertoires in COVID-19. TCRdb's copy holds only in-frame clones and misses some; the assay was immunoSEQ multiplex PCR. Found here are around 41,000 clones, around 93% of them singletons; the top ten hold about 15%. The material sequenced was peripheral blood. Source of these receptors: a woman aged 30 to 39 in a cohort sampled during active COVID-19.

The chain employs TRBV27 and TRBJ2-2; D may be TRBD2 (6 bases). Germline-derived CDR1 and CDR2 are MNHEY and SMNVEV (reference sequence). This CDR3 comprises 14 residues. V was shortened by 8 bases and J by 0 bases, with 10 bases between the two germline ends. The chain's CDR3 is CASSGGSNTGELFF. In DNA form, the CDR3 reads TGTGCCAGCTCCGGGGGATCGAACACCGGGGAGCTGTTTTTT.

CDR3 sequence: CASSYSTDSEVNSNQPQHF. In nucleotides, the CDR3 is TGTGCCAGCAGTTACTCGACGGACAGCGAAGTTAATAGCAATCAGCCCCAGCATTTT. The chain combines TRBV6-2 or TRBV6-3 with TRBJ1-5, with D maybe TRBD1 (6 bases). V was cut by 0 bases and J by 0 bases, with 18 bases left in between. Per the germline V gene, CDR1 is MNHEY and CDR2 is SVGEGT. The CDR3 totals 19 residues.

With regard to this clone: This CDR3 is also generated by other DNA sequences in the sample. J is TRBJ2-3 and V is TRBV11-3; D gene unclear. The CDR3 length is 11 residues. Germline V CDR1 and CDR2: SGHNT, YENEEA. The germline V and J ends were trimmed by 6 bases and 2 bases, with 3 bases remaining between them. As DNA, the CDR3 is TGTGCCAGCAGGTACACAGATACGCAGTATTTT. It is translated as CASRYTDTQYF.

The J gene is TRBJ1-4, the V gene TRBV19, with 9 bases fitting TRBD1. CDR3 length: 14 amino acids. Losses at the gene ends were 9 bases for V and 5 bases for J; bases not matched to a gene: 7. CDR1 and CDR2 from the germline V gene are LNHDA and SQIVND (reference sequence). CDR3 loop: CASAKTGGNEKLFF. CDR3 bases: TGTGCCAGCGCCAAAACAGGGGGCAATGAAAAACTGTTTTTT.